The 18 T cell receptor beta chains below all came from one sample that was sequenced in a study of blood T cell repertoires in COVID-19 (dated by TCRdb to between 2020 and 2021). Library creation used the immunoSEQ multiplex PCR assay. TCRdb re-hosts the immuneACCESS table, in-frame sequences only. Its copies lack some clones; in the studies checked, an unresolved V gene accounts for under half of them, and the cause for the rest is not known. Present in this sample are approximately 100,000 clones, 85% to 90% of which were seen just once. The ten biggest clones cover around 32% of the sample. Material for sequencing was peripheral blood. These receptor sequences come from a woman over 75 with acute or convalescent COVID-19.

The V gene is TRBV11-2, the J gene TRBJ2-7; D is possibly TRBD1 (6 bases). V dropped 1 base and J dropped 3 bases, with 19 bases sitting between them. Germline CDR1 SGHAT, CDR2 FQNNGV. The CDR3 sequence is 17 residues long. The CDR3 is CASSLVPQGLDNYEQYF. Here the CDR3 DNA reads TGTGCCAGCAGCTTAGTCCCCCAGGGGTTAGACAACTACGAGCAGTACTTC.

The V gene is TRBV5-1, the J gene TRBJ2-1; 8 nucleotides align to TRBD2. V shed 3 bases and J 5 bases; nucleotides not matched to a gene: 7. The CDR3 totals 15 residues. Germline CDR1 and CDR2: SGHRS and YFSETQ. The CDR3: CASSSPGLVDNEQFF. The CDR3 nucleotides read TGCGCCAGCAGCTCACCGGGACTAGTTGACAATGAGCAGTTCTTC. The full variable domain, in which reference TRBV5-1 and TRBJ2-1 provide the parts outside the CDR3, is KAGVTQTPRYLIKTRGQQVTLSCSPISGHRSVSWYQQTPGQGLQFLFEYFSETQRNKGNFPGRFSGRQFSNSRSEMNVSTLELGDSALYLCASSSPGLVDNEQFFGPGTRLTVL.

V and J are TRBV11-2 and TRBJ1-2, with TRBD1 identical over 9 bases. The CDR3 extends over 13 amino acids. Trimming took 7 bases from V and 6 from J; bases not matched to a gene: 6. The germline V gene encodes CDR1 SGHAT and CDR2 FQNNGV. The CDR3 loop is CASTLGQGNGYTF. In nucleotides, the CDR3 is TGTGCCAGCACCCTGGGACAGGGAAATGGCTACACCTTC.

This clone was recorded only once. The chain links TRBV10-2 to TRBJ1-5; D is uncertain. Germline loops: CDR1 WSHSY, CDR2 SAAADI. V dropped 9 bases and J dropped 3 bases, with 9 bases sitting between them. CDR3 length equals 12 residues. CDR3 sequence reads: CARQEANQPQHF. The CDR3 nucleotides read TGCGCCAGGCAGGAGGCCAATCAGCCCCAGCATTTT.

The chain is built from TRBV7-2 and TRBJ2-3; a possible D gene is TRBD2 (6 bases). Germline CDR1 is SGHTA and CDR2 is FQGNSA. Deletions cut 4 bases from V and 2 bases from J, with 16 bases between. The CDR3 is made up of 16 amino acids. The CDR3 DNA sequence: TGTGCCAGCAGCTCAGCCCCGGGACTTCCCACAGATACGCAGTATTTT. Amino acids: CASSSAPGLPTDTQYF.

The gene calls are TRBV15 and TRBJ1-1; D possibly corresponds to TRBD1 (6 bases). Germline V gives CDR1 LNHNV, CDR2 YYDKDF (reference sequence). The CDR3 has 17 residues. V was cut by 4 bases and J by 1 base, with 19 bases left in between. CDR3 in amino acids: CATSIIPGGRRNTEAFF. Here the CDR3 DNA reads TGTGCCACCAGCATAATACCGGGGGGGCGAAGGAACACTGAAGCTTTCTTT.

This clone showed up just once. The chain links TRBV27 to TRBJ1-5, with D tentatively TRBD1 (5 bases). V was pared by 3 bases and J by 7 bases, with 10 bases between. Germline V CDR1 and CDR2: MNHEY, SMNVEV (reference sequence). This CDR3 is built from 13 residues. CDR3 DNA sequence: TGTGCCAGCAGTTTGGGCAGGGTACAGCCCCAGCATTTT. This gives the protein CASSLGRVQPQHF.

The J gene is TRBJ1-1, the V gene TRBV9; D perhaps matches TRBD1 (5 bases). The CDR3 spans 18 residues. V lost 4 bases and J lost 3, with 25 bases in between. Germline V CDR1 and CDR2: SGDLS, YYNGEE. As DNA, the CDR3 is TGTGCCAGCAGCCACACAAGGGGAATTCGGATCGTTGACACTGAAGCTTTCTTT. Translated: CASSHTRGIRIVDTEAFF.

The chain carries TRBV4-1 and TRBJ2-1, with TRBD2 matching over 13 bases. The CDR3 is 18 residues long. CDR1 and CDR2 from the germline V gene are MGHRA and YSYEKL. V shed 6 bases, J shed 0 bases, and the junction held 8 bases outside the gene matches. The CDR3 protein is CASRQGLAGRGSYNEQFF. The CDR3, as DNA: TGCGCCAGCAGGCAGGGACTAGCGGGGAGAGGCTCCTACAATGAGCAGTTCTTC.

The DNA of the CDR3 is TGTGCCATCAGTGAGTCGAGAGGGCTCGAGCAGTACTTC. It yields the protein CAISESRGLEQYF. The genes are TRBV10-3 and TRBJ2-7; D may be TRBD2 (5 bases). V was cut by 0 bases and J by 6 bases, with 9 bases left in between. This CDR3 has 13 amino acids. Germline V lookup: CDR1 ENHRY, CDR2 SYGVKD.

V and J are TRBV29-1 and TRBJ1-1, with D perhaps matching TRBD1 (5 bases). V dropped 4 bases and J dropped 8 bases, with 14 bases sitting between them. This CDR3 spans 12 amino acids. Germline CDR1 SQVTM, CDR2 ANQGSEA. CDR3 region: CSVALVGAEAFF. The CDR3 DNA reads TGCAGCGTTGCGCTGGTTGGGGCGGAAGCTTTCTTT.

This chain connects TRBV15 to TRBJ2-7; possible D gene TRBD1, 5 bases. Germline V gives CDR1 LNHNV, CDR2 YYDKDF (reference sequence). V shed 0 bases and J shed 3 bases, with 12 bases lying between them. The CDR3 has 15 amino acids. Here the CDR3 reads CATSRDFGANYEQYF. The CDR3 DNA follows: TGTGCCACCAGCAGAGATTTTGGGGCAAACTACGAGCAGTACTTC.

The J gene is TRBJ1-2, the V gene TRBV28; TRBD1 aligns across 9 bases. Germline-derived CDR1 and CDR2 are MDHEN and SYDVKM. The CDR3 sequence is 13 residues long. Germline trimming cut 6 bases from V and 13 bases from J; bases unmatched to any gene: 12. CDR3 DNA: TGTGCCAGCAGCCAACCGGACAGGGGCCGCCCCACCTTC. Protein: CASSQPDRGRPTF.

The chain combines TRBV4-1 with TRBJ1-5, with D uncertain. Germline V gene sequence: CDR1 MGHRA, CDR2 YSYEKL. Trimming took off 2 bases at V and 9 bases at J, with 17 bases between the two ends. The CDR3 consists of 15 residues. CDR3 nucleotides: TGCGCCAGCAGCCAACTAGTGGCGGGCGGCACGCCCCAGCATTTT. Encoded protein: CASSQLVAGGTPQHF.

Here the CDR3 reads CASSFEGSGANVLTF. The DNA of the CDR3 is TGTGCCAGCAGTTTTGAGGGCTCTGGGGCCAACGTCCTGACTTTC. The V call is TRBV28, the J call TRBJ2-6, with D maybe TRBD2 (5 bases). CDR1 is MDHEN, CDR2 SYDVKM, per germline. This CDR3 spans 15 amino acids. V gave up 3 bases and J gave up 0 bases, with 6 bases separating them.

The V gene is TRBV7-8, the J gene TRBJ2-7; tentative D call: TRBD1 (5 bases). The V and J ends lost 5 bases and 5 bases respectively, with 16 bases between them. Germline V gives CDR1 SGHVS, CDR2 FQNEAQ. The CDR3 loop spans 14 amino acids. The CDR3: CASSRWQGFDEQYF. The DNA of the CDR3 is TGTGCCAGCAGCCGGTGGCAGGGTTTCGACGAGCAGTACTTC.

This sequence joins TRBV5-5 and TRBJ2-1, with a possible D match to TRBD2 (5 bases). Germline V CDR1 and CDR2: SGHKS, YYEKEE (reference sequence). V was shortened by 1 base and J by 9 bases, with 17 bases between the two germline ends. The CDR3 has 15 residues. Written as DNA, the CDR3 is TGTGCCAGCAGCTTGAATCTGAGGGCCTGGGGTGAGCAGTTCTTC. Its protein is CASSLNLRAWGEQFF.

This clone came up once. The chain has TRBV2 and TRBJ1-6; TRBD1 matches 10 bases. V trimming: 7 bases; J trimming: 10 bases; junction bases outside the gene matches: 10. Germline CDR1 reads SNHLY; CDR2 reads FYNNEI. The CDR3 length is 15 residues. The CDR3 DNA follows: TGTGCCAGCACCAACCAGGGACAGGGGTTCTCACCCCTCCACTTT. Its translation: CASTNQGQGFSPLHF. The full variable domain, in which reference TRBV2 and TRBJ1-6 provide the parts outside the CDR3, is EPEVTQTPSHQVTQMGQEVILRCVPISNHLYFYWYRQILGQKVEFLVSFYNNEISEKSEIFDDQFSVERPDGSNFTLKIRSTKLEDSAMYFCASTNQGQGFSPLHFGNGTRLTVT.